The present TCR beta chain was sequenced within a study of blood T cell repertoires in COVID-19. This clone came up a few times. After removal of 5 bases from V and 0 bases from J, the junction contained 4 bases not matched to a gene. The CDR3 spans 15 residues. Germline assignment: CDR1 SEHNR and CDR2 FQNEAQ (reference sequence). Clones were sequenced by immunoSEQ multiplex PCR, and TCRdb holds only the in-frame ones, with some missing. The sample has roughly 200,000 clones; roughly 76% are singletons. The chain employs TRBV7-9 and TRBJ1-5, with 7 bases lining up with TRBD1. The receptor was isolated from a woman in her thirties or forties with COVID-19, enrolled during active disease. Material: peripheral blood. For the CDR3, the DNA is TGTGCCAGCAGCCAGACAGGGAATAGCAATCAGCCCCAGCATTTT. Protein product: CASSQTGNSNQPQHF.